A selection of T cell receptor beta chains follows, all from one sample in a study of blood T cell repertoires in COVID-19. Here immunoSEQ multiplex PCR was the method, and the copy in TCRdb shows in-frame clones only, minus some. The sample has 25,000 to 35,000 clones, more than 80% seen once. The sample comprised peripheral blood. Receptors originate from an elderly woman with acute or convalescent COVID-19. Each CDR3 is given with its conserved first and last residue. Each record gives: J gene, D gene, clone size, V gene, CDR3 DNA, CDR3 protein. D genes are given only for firm matches. The size of a clone is reported for some rows only, either as once, few or many, or as a class for expanded clones.

TRBJ2-6 | - | - | TRBV6-1 | TGTGCCAGCATCAGTCACTCTGGGGCCAACGTCCTGACTTTC | CASISHSGANVLTF
TRBJ2-1 | TRBD2 | - | TRBV9 | TGTGCCAGCAGCGTGGGGGGAGGGAATGAGCAGTTCTTC | CASSVGGGNEQFF
TRBJ2-5 | TRBD2 | - | TRBV28 | TGTGCCAGTATGCACCGGGACTACCTGACCCAGTACTTC | CASMHRDYLTQYF
TRBJ1-2 | - | - | TRBV29-1 | TGCAGCGTTGAAAATCGTCCGGGGACATTCCTCGGCTACACCTTC | CSVENRPGTFLGYTF
TRBJ2-7 | TRBD2 | - | TRBV12-3/TRBV12-4 | TGTGCCAGCACCCGGGGGGAAGTATACGAGCAGTACTTC | CASTRGEVYEQYF
TRBJ1-2 | - | - | TRBV7-8 | TGTGCCAGCAGCTTGTTCGGGGGGGGCACCGTGGACGGCTACACCTTC | CASSLFGGGTVDGYTF
TRBJ1-1 | - | - | TRBV2 | TGTGCCAGCAGAGACAACCCGAACACTGAAGCTTTCTTT | CASRDNPNTEAFF
TRBJ2-1 | TRBD2 | - | TRBV30 | TGTGCCTGGAGTAAAAGCGGGGGGTACAATGAGCAGTTCTTC | CAWSKSGGYNEQFF
TRBJ2-3 | - | - | TRBV28 | TGTGCCAGCAGGTCAGGGGAGGGTACGCAGTATTTT | CASRSGEGTQYF
TRBJ2-3 | - | - | TRBV11-2 | TGTGCCAGCAGCTTAGTCGGTCGGCACCTACCGGGGACAGATACGCAGTATTTT | CASSLVGRHLPGTDTQYF
TRBJ2-7 | - | - | TRBV9 | TGTGCCAGCAGCGTAGGTGAGGGTCCCTACGAGCAGTACTTC | CASSVGEGPYEQYF
TRBJ2-3 | TRBD2 | - | TRBV5-6 | TGTGCCAGCAGCTTGATAGCGGGGGGGCCAAGCACAGATACGCAGTATTTT | CASSLIAGGPSTDTQYF
TRBJ2-2 | - | - | TRBV21-1 | TGTGCCAGCAGCTCCCCTGAGGACACTGGCACCGGGGAGCTGTTTTTT | CASSSPEDTGTGELFF
TRBJ2-7 | - | - | TRBV5-1 | TGCGCCAGCAGCCTACCCGACAATGGGCAGTACTTC | CASSLPDNGQYF
TRBJ2-5 | TRBD2 | once | TRBV6-5 | TGTGCCAGCAGTCCTGGACTAGCCGGCCCTGGGACCCAGTACTTC | CASSPGLAGPGTQYF
TRBJ1-1 | - | - | TRBV7-2 | TGTGCCAGCAGCATGGCTGGGAACACTGAAGCTTTCTTT | CASSMAGNTEAFF